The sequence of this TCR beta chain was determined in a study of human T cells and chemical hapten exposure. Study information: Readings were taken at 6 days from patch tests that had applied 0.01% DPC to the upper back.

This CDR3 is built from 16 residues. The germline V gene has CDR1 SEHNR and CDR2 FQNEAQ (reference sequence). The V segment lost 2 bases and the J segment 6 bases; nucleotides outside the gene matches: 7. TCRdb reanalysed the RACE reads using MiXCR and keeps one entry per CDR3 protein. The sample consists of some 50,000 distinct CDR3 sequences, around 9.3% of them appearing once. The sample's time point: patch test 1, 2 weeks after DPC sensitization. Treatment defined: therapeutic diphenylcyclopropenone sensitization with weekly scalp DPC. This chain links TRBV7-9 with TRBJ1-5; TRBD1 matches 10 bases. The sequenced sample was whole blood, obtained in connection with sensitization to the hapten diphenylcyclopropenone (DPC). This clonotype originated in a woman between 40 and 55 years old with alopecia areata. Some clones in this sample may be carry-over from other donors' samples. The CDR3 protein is CASSLLGTGDSQPQHF. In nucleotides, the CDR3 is TGTGCCAGCAGCTTATTGGGGACAGGGGATTCTCAGCCCCAGCATTTT.